These 6 T cell receptor beta chains came from one sample sequenced in a study of T cells in Graves' hyperthyroidism and ophthalmopathy. Researchers took RNA transcripts and amplified the TCR beta CDR3 regions from them. With the HTBI primer set, the TCR CDR3 went through a first round of RT-PCR. TCRdb independently ran MiXCR on the multiplex PCR reads; one entry per CDR3 protein. The sample yields approximately 270,000 distinct CDR3 sequences, approximately 14% seen once. The sample taken for sequencing was blood. The receptors shown here come from a woman aged 40-49 years with Graves' hyperthyroidism that later progressed to Graves' ophthalmopathy.

This clonotype showed up many times. The chain employs TRBV7-9 and TRBJ1-1; maybe TRBD1 (6 bases). Germline V gene lookup returns CDR1 SEHNR and CDR2 FQNEAQ (reference sequence). There are 12 residues in the CDR3. Trimming removed 1 base from V and 10 bases from J, with 10 bases in between. CDR3 protein: CASSLVGRGAFF. The CDR3 DNA follows: TGTGCCAGCAGCTTAGTTGGCAGGGGAGCTTTCTTT.

This clonotype was recorded many times. The chain has TRBV5-1 and TRBJ2-1; 8 bases are shared with TRBD1. The CDR3 runs to 15 residues. The V and J ends lost 0 bases and 8 bases, in that order; junction bases with no gene match: 7. Germline lookup yields CDR1 SGHRS and CDR2 YFSETQ. The CDR3 coding sequence is TGCGCCAGCAGCTTGGCCTGGGACAGGAGGGATGAGCAGTTCTTC. Residues: CASSLAWDRRDEQFF.

This clonotype was found a few times. The rearrangement uses TRBV9 and TRBJ2-2; D unresolved. Germline assignment: CDR1 SGDLS and CDR2 YYNGEE. V gave up 0 bases and J gave up 7 bases, with 4 bases separating them. This CDR3 contains 12 residues. In DNA form, the CDR3 reads TGTGCCAGCAGCGTAGACGTCGGGGAGCTGTTTTTT. It codes for CASSVDVGELFF.

The sample holds many counts of this clonotype. This chain links TRBV7-9 with TRBJ2-5; D unclear. Germline assignment: CDR1 SEHNR and CDR2 FQNEAQ (reference sequence). CDR3 length: 12 amino acids. Trimming took off 4 bases at V and 0 bases at J, with 3 bases between the two ends. The CDR3 DNA is TGTGCCAGCAGCTCGTACCAAGAGACCCAGTACTTC. Its translation is CASSSYQETQYF.

This clonotype was counted a few times. CDR3 DNA sequence: TGCGCCAGCAGCCACCCCCGGGCGGTGAACACCGGGGAGCTGTTTTTT. It yields the protein CASSHPRAVNTGELFF. This chain connects TRBV4-1 to TRBJ2-2; D unresolved. The CDR3 runs to 16 residues. V was pared by 3 bases and J by 1 base, with 12 bases between. Germline values: CDR1 MGHRA, CDR2 YSYEKL.

J is TRBJ1-4 and V is TRBV19; possible D gene TRBD1, 6 bases. Germline V CDR1 and CDR2: LNHDA, SQIVND (reference sequence). The CDR3 sequence is 14 residues long. Trimming pared 3 bases from V and 7 bases from J, leaving 12 bases between. The CDR3 loop reads CASSIGGASEKLFF. The DNA of the CDR3 is TGTGCCAGTAGTATTGGGGGCGCGAGTGAAAAACTGTTTTTT.